This TCR beta chain was observed in a study of T-cell reconstitution after alpha-beta-depleted transplantation in children. TCRbeta library preparation incorporated unique molecular identifiers. TCRdb reprocessed the PCR reads via MiXCR and lists one record per CDR3 protein. The sample consists of 450,000 to 500,000 distinct CDR3 sequences, around 13% of them appearing once. A few counts support this clonotype. The sample consisted of PBMCs from the stem cell graft donor, taken from the stem cell graft. The clonotype comes from a human donor who donated a stem cell graft to a child with combined immunodeficiency.

In DNA form, the CDR3 reads TGTGCCAGCAGCTCCGGCGGGGCCTTCCAAGAGACCCAGTACTTC. Translation: CASSSGGAFQETQYF. The chain joins TRBV7-9 to TRBJ2-5, with D tentatively TRBD2 (6 bases). There are 15 residues in the CDR3. V lost 4 bases to trimming and J lost 1 base, with 13 bases between them. Germline V lookup: CDR1 SEHNR, CDR2 FQNEAQ (reference sequence). Variable domain in full (rest from reference TRBV7-9 and TRBJ2-5): DTGVSQNPRHKITKRGQNVTFRCDPISEHNRLYWYRQTLGQGPEFLTYFQNEAQLEKSRLLSDRFSAERPKGSFSTLEIQRTEQGDSAMYLCASSSGGAFQETQYFGPGTRLLVL.